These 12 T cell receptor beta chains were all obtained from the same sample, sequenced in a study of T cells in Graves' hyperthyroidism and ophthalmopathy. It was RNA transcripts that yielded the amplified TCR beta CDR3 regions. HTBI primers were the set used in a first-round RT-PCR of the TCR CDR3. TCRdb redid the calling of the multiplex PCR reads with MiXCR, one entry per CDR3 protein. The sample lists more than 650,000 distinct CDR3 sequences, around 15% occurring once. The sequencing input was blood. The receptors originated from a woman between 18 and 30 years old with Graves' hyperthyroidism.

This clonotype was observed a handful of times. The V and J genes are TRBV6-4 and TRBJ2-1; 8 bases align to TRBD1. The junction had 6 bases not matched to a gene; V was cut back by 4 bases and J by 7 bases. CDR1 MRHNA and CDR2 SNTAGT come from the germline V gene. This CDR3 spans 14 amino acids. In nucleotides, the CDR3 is TGTGCCAGCAGTGTGGCGACAGGGGTTAATGAGCAGTTCTTC. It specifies CASSVATGVNEQFF.

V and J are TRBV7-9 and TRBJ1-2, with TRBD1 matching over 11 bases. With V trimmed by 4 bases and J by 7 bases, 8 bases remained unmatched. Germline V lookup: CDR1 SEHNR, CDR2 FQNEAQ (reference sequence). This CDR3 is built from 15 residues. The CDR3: CASSSDRGPGSGYTF. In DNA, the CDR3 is TGTGCCAGCAGCTCGGACAGGGGGCCGGGTAGTGGCTACACCTTC. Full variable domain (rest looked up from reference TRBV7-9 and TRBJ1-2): DTGVSQNPRHKITKRGQNVTFRCDPISEHNRLYWYRQTLGQGPEFLTYFQNEAQLEKSRLLSDRFSAERPKGSFSTLEIQRTEQGDSAMYLCASSSDRGPGSGYTFGSGTRLTVV.

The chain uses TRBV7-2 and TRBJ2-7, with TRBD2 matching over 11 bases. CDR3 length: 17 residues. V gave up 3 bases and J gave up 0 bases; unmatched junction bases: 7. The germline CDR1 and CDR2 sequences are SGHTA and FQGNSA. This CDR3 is CASSFFAGTSGSYEQYF. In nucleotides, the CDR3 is TGTGCCAGCAGCTTTTTCGCCGGGACTAGCGGCTCCTACGAGCAGTACTTC.

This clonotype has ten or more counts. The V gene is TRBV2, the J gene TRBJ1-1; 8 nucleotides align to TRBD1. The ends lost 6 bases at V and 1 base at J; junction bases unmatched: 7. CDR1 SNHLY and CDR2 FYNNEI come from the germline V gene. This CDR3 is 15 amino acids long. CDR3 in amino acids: CASREAGGWNTEAFF. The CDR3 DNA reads TGTGCCAGCAGGGAGGCAGGGGGCTGGAACACTGAAGCTTTCTTT.

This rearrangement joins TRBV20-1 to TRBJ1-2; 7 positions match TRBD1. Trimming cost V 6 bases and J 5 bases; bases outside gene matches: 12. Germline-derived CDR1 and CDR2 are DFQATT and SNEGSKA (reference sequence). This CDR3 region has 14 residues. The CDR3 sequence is CSASGRGEGYGYTF. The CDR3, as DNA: TGCAGTGCGAGCGGCAGGGGGGAAGGGTATGGCTACACCTTC.

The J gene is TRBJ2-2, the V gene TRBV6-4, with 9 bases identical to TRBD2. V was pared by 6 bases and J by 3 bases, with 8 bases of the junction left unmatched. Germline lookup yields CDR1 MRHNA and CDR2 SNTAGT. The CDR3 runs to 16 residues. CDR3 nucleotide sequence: TGTGCCAGCAGCCCCTTAGCGGGAGAATACACCGGGGAGCTGTTTTTT. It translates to CASSPLAGEYTGELFF.

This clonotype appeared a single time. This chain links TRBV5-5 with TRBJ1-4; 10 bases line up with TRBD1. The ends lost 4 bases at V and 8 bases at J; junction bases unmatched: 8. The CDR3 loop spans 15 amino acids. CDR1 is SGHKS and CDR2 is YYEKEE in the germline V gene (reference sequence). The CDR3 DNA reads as TGTGCCAGCAGCCCTCCGGGACAGGGGTGGGAAAAACTGTTTTTT. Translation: CASSPPGQGWEKLFF.

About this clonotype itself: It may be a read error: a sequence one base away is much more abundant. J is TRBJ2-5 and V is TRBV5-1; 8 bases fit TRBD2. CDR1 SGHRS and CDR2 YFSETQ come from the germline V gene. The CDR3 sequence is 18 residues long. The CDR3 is CASSLDGGRPTTQETLYF. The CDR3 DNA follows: TGCGCCAGCAGCTTGGACGGCGGGAGGCCCACAACCCAAGAGACCCTGTACTTC.

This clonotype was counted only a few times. The CDR3: CASSLTITRTISYEQYF. CDR3 bases: TGTGCCAGCAGTTTAACTATCACCCGAACAATTTCCTACGAGCAGTACTTC. The V and J genes are TRBV12-3 or TRBV12-4 and TRBJ2-7; D not resolved. This CDR3 is built from 17 residues. With 2 bases removed from V and 1 base from J, the gap between germline ends came to 18 bases.

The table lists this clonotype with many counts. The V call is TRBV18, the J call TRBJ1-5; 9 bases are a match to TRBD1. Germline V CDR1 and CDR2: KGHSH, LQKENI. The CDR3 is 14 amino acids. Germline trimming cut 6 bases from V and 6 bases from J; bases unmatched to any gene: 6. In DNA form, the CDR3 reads TGTGCCAGCTCCCTCCGGGACAGGGCTCAGCCCCAGCATTTT. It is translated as CASSLRDRAQPQHF.

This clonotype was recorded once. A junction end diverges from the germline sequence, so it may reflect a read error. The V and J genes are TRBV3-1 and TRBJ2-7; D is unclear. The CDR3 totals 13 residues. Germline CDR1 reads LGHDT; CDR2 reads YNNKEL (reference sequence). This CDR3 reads CTSSRGSRPEQYF. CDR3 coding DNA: TGTACCAGCAGCCGCGGAAGTCGCCCCGAGCAGTACTTC.

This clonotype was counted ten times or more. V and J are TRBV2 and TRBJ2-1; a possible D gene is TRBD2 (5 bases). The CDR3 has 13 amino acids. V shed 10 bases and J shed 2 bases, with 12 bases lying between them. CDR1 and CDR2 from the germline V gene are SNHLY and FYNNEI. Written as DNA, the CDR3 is TGTGCCACCACCTTTAGCGCCTACAATGAGCAGTTCTTC. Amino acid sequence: CATTFSAYNEQFF.